The clone carrying this TCR beta chain was recorded a few times. The antigen is not known. Known numbers of the T cell clone KT2 were added to PBMC. An oligo carrying a UMI was ligated to the cDNA 3' end. The first PCR ran 3 to 5 cycles with an equimolar RC1.1 and RC1.2 beta primer mix. From the second PCR onward, TCR alpha and beta chains were processed separately. TCRdb reanalysed the UMI-ligation and nested PCR reads using MiXCR and keeps one entry per CDR3 protein. The sample lists around 56,000 distinct CDR3 sequences, 12% occurring once. This specimen belongs to a study of quantifying T cell responses using KT2 cells. Background on the study: RNA was reverse transcribed with TCR alpha and beta constant-region primers.

The germline gives CDR1 SGHVS, CDR2 FNYEAQ. The ends were cut back, 5 bases at V and 5 bases at J, with 18 bases in the middle. CDR3 length: 15 residues. Whole-study results and caveats: Input KT2 cell number predicted KT2 alpha and beta sequence counts linearly over several orders of magnitude.

This receptor was identified in a human donor. The chain is built from TRBV7-6 and TRBJ2-5; TRBD1 might be the D (5 bases). The sample comprised PBMCs spiked with cells of the T cell clone KT2. In DNA form, the CDR3 reads TGTGCCAGCAGCCAGATGAGTGGATGGGGCGAGACCCAGTACTTC. It translates to CASSQMSGWGETQYF.